This T cell receptor beta chain originates from a study of Graves' ophthalmopathy and Graves' hyperthyroidism. From germline, CDR1 is SGHNT and CDR2 YYREEE (reference sequence). The CDR3 is 12 residues long. V shed 5 bases and J shed 10 bases, with 15 bases lying between them. The authors amplified TCR beta CDR3 regions from RNA transcripts. HTBI primers were employed in first-round RT-PCR, then a second-round multiplex PCR followed. Using its own MiXCR run on the multiplex PCR reads, TCRdb lists one record per CDR3 protein. The sample has 45,000 to 60,000 distinct CDR3 sequences, approximately 52% seen once.

The sequencing input was peripheral blood. The chain combines TRBV5-4 with TRBJ1-1, with D possibly matching TRBD1 (6 bases). The receptor was derived from an adult woman with Graves' ophthalmopathy. The CDR3: CASRTGGVGAFF. The CDR3 DNA reads TGTGCCAGCAGGACCGGGGGCGTAGGAGCTTTCTTT.